The sequence of this T cell receptor (delta chain) was determined in a study of Vδ1+ human thymocytes (dated by TCRdb to the late 2010s). At the level of the whole study: As a data resource, the study described the mRNA-level TRG and TRD CDR3 repertoires found in highly purified Vdelta1+ thymocytes taken from young children. The multiplex-based CDR3 amplicon strategy had previously been validated against 5'RACE-based CDR3 amplicon generation methods. The paper's findings and limits, for the study overall: Because no clustering by age or sex was seen, donors were not stratified by age or sex in the analyses. The use of highly purified populations and single-cell validation was advised by the authors, since misinterpretation of bulk repertoire data could be caused by unexpected Vdelta2 sequences. Approximately 20% of thymic TRD sequences were found to be Vdelta2 (and few were Vdelta3) despite high sort purity, in contrast to peripheral blood Vdelta1+ controls. Numerous TRG clonotypes were shared among donors (up to about 6.9x10^3), while TRD repertoires were essentially private (a maximum of roughly 120 shared). Thymic TRG and TRD repertoires appeared highly polyclonal with Gaussian CDR3 length distributions, unlike oligoclonal peripheral blood repertoires.

RNA extraction was carried out with the RNeasy mini kit, and reverse transcription was then done using Superscript III. Multiplex PCR was used to generate CDR3 amplicons, with pooled V-gene forward primers and a constant-region reverse primer carrying Illumina adaptor overhangs. After gel purification, the amplicons were indexed with Nextera index primers during about 8 additional PCR cycles and then purified using AMPure XP beads. Sequencing of libraries was performed on an Illumina MiSeq using paired-end 250 bp reads, dual indexing and an approximately 20% PhiX spike-in. From the authors' description of their analysis: FastQC was used to quality check the reads, while ea-utils fastq-join merged the TRG read pairs. Annotation of sequences was performed with IMGT/HighV-QUEST, only productive sequences with unambiguous V-gene assignment were retained, and clonotypes were defined by identical CDR3 sequence. For downstream analysis, VDJtools 1.1.1, tcR 2.2.3, Treemap and vegan Shannon diversity in R 3.4.4 were used. TCRdb reanalyzed the public reads with the CATT caller, and identical DNA sequences were merged afterwards. What appears here as the V and J calls and clone size reflects TCRdb's work, not the paper's. In all, the sample holds some 55,000 delta-chain clones, and approximately 15% of those were seen once. The ten top clones hold 0.5% of the sample.

About this clone itself: Its target antigen remains unknown. No much larger clone exists at a distance of one base, and base qualities are not known.

Thymic samples were depleted of alphabeta T cells, then CD3+ TCRVdelta1+ TCRVdelta2- thymocytes were FACS-sorted. The purity of the sorted Vdelta1+ thymocytes was between about 96% and 99.6%. The thymic specimens were obtained from 8 paediatric patients who were undergoing corrective cardiac surgery and ranged in age from 5 days to 15 months. Thymic tissue was dispersed, and mononuclear cells were isolated on a Histopaque-1077 density gradient. For staining, the antibodies used were anti-TCRVdelta1 clone TS8.2, anti-TCRVdelta2 clone B6, anti-CD3 clone HIT3a and anti-TCRalphabeta clone IP26. The germline V gene yields TSWWSYY for CDR1 and QGS for CDR2. From its cysteine to its phenylalanine, the CDR3 spans 16 amino acids. The retained sequence is limited to the CDR3, 48 bases, with the frame set at the first base. The germline V and J ends show losses of 5 bases and 4 bases respectively, and no gene match explains 11 bases of the junction.

The chain couples TRDV1 to TRDJ1; a stretch of 9 junction bases matches TRDD2. Sequencing was done on a sample of Vdelta1+ gamma-delta thymocytes from the thymus. The meaning of the sample's cell subset or site label: FACS-sorted CD3+ TCRalphabeta- TCRVdelta1+ TCRVdelta2- thymocytes. The TCR sequence derives from a boy less than two years old who had congenital heart surgery. For the CDR3, the sequence is CALGPSYLRGYDKLIF. The DNA reads as follows: TGTGCTCTTGGGCCTTCCTACCTTAGGGGATACGATAAACTCATCTTT.